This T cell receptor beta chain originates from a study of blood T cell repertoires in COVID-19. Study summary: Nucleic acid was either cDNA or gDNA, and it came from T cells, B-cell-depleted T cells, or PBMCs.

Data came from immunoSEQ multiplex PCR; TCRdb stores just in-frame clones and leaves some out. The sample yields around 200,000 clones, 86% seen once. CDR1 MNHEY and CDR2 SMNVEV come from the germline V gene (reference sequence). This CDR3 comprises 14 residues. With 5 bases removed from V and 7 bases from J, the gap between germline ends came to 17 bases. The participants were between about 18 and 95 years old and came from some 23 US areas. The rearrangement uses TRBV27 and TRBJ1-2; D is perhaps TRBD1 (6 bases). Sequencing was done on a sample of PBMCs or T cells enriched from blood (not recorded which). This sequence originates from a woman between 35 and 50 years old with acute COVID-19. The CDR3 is CASSPSRTVPGYTF. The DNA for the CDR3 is TGTGCCAGCAGTCCCTCGCGGACAGTACCTGGCTACACCTTC.